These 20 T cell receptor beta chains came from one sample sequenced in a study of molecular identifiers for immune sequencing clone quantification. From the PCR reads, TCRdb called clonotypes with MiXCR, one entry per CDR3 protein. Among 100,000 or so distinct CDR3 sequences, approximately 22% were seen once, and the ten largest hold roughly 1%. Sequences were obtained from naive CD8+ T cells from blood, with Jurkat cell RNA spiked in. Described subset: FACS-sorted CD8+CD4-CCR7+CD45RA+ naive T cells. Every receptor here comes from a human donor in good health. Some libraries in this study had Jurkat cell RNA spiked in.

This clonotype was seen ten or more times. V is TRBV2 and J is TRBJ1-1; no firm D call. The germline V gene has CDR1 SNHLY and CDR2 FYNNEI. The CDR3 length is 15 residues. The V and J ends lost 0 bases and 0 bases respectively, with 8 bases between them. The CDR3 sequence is CASSEAADMNTEAFF. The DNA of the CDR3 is TGTGCCAGCAGTGAAGCGGCAGACATGAACACTGAAGCTTTCTTT.

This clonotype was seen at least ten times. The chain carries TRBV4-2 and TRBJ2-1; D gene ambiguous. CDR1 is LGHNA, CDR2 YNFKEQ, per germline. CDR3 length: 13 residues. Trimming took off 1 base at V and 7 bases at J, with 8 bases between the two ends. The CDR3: CASSQANGNEQFF. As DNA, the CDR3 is TGTGCCAGCAGCCAAGCTAACGGAAATGAGCAGTTCTTC.

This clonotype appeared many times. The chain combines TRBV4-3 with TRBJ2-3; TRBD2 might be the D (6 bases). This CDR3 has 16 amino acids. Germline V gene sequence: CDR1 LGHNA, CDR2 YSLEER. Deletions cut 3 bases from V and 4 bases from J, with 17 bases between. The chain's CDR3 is CASSQAPGPGADTQYF. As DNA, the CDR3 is TGCGCCAGCAGCCAGGCACCGGGGCCGGGAGCAGATACGCAGTATTTT.

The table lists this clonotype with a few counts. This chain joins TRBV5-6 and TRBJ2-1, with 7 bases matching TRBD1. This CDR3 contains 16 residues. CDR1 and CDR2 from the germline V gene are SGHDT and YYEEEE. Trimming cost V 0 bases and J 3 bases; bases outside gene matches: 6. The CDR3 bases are TGTGCCAGCAGCTTGGGGGGACAGAATTTCTACAATGAGCAGTTCTTC. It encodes CASSLGGQNFYNEQFF.

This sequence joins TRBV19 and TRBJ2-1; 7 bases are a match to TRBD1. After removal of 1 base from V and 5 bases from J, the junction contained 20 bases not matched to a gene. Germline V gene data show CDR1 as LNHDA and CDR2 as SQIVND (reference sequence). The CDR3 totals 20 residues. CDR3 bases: TGTGCCAGTAGTATAGGTAGGGGGCAGGCCCTGGTAGTACGGGACAATGAGCAGTTCTTC. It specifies CASSIGRGQALVVRDNEQFF.

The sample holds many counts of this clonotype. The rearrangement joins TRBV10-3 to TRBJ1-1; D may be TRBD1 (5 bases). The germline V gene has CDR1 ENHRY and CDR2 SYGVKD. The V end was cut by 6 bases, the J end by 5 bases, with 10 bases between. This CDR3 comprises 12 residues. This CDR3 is CAISAGGTEAFF. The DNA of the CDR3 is TGTGCCATCAGCGCCGGGGGGACTGAAGCTTTCTTT.

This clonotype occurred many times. DNA of the CDR3: TGTGCCAGCAGCGCTTTTAACGAGGGGCCAACCTACGAGCAGTACTTC. Amino acids: CASSAFNEGPTYEQYF. This chain uses TRBV7-9 with TRBJ2-7, with D perhaps given as TRBD1 or TRBD2 (5 bases each). V lost 5 bases, J lost 2 bases, and 19 bases lay in between. This CDR3 contains 16 residues. Germline V gives CDR1 SEHNR, CDR2 FQNEAQ (reference sequence).

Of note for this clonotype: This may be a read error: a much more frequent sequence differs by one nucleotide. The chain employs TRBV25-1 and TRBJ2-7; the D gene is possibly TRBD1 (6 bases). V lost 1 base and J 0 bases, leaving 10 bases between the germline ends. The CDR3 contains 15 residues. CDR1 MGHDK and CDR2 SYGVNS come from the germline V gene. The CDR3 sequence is CASSELGTRSYEQYF. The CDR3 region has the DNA TGTGCCAGCAGTGAATTGGGGACACGCTCCTACGAGCAGTACTTC.

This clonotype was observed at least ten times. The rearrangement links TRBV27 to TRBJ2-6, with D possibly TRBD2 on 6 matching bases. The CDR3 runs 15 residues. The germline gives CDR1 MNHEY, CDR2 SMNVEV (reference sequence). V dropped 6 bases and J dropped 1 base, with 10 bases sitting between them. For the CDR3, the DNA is TGTGCCAGCAGGAACGGAGGGTCTGGGGCCAACGTCCTGACTTTC. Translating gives CASRNGGSGANVLTF.

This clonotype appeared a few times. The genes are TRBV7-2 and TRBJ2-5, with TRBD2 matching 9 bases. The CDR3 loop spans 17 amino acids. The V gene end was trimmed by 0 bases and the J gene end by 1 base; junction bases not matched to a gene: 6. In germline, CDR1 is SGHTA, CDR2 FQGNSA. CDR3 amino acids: CASSLALAGDIQETQYF. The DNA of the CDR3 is TGTGCCAGCAGCTTAGCATTAGCGGGGGACATCCAAGAGACCCAGTACTTC. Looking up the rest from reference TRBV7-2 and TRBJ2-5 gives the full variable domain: GAGVSQSPSNKVTEKGKDVELRCDPISGHTALYWYRQSLGQGLEFLIYFQGNSAPDKSGLPSDRFSAERTGGSVSTLTIQRTQQEDSAVYLCASSLALAGDIQETQYFGPGTRLLVL.

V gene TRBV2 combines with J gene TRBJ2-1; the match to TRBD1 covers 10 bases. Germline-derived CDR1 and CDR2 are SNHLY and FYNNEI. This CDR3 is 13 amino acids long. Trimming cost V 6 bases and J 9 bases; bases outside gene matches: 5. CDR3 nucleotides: TGTGCCAGCAGGGGGACAGGGGACCCTGAGCAGTTCTTC. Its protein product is CASRGTGDPEQFF.

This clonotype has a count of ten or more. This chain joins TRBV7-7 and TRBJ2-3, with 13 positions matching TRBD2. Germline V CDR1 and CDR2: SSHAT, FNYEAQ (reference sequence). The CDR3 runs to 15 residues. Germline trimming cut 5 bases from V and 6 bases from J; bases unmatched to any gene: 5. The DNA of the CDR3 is TGTGCCAGCAGCCTTACTAGCGGGGGGGCGGATACGCAGTATTTT. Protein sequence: CASSLTSGGADTQYF.

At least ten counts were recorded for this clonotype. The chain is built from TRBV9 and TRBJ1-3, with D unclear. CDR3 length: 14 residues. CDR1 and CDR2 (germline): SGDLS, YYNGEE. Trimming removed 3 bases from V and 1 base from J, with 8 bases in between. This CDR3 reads CASSEAGSGNTIYF. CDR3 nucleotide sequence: TGTGCCAGCAGCGAGGCAGGATCTGGAAACACCATATATTTT.

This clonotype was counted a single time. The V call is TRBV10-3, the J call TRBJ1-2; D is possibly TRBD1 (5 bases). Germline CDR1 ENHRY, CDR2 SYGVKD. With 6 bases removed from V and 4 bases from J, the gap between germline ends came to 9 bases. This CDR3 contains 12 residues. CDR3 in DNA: TGTGCCATCAGGGAGGGGCCCTATGGCTACACCTTC. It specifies CAIREGPYGYTF.

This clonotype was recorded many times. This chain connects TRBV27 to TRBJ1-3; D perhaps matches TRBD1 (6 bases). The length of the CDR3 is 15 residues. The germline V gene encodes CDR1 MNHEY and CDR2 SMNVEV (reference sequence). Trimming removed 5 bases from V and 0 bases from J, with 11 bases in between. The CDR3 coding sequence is TGTGCCAGCAGTGAAAGACAGGTCTCTGGAAACACCATATATTTT. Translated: CASSERQVSGNTIYF.

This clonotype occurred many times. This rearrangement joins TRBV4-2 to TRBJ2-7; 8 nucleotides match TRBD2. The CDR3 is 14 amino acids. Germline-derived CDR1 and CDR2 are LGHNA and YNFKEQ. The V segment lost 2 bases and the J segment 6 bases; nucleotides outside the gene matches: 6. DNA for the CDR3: TGTGCCAGCAGCCAATTCGACCGGGAGGGCGAGCAGTACTTC. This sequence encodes CASSQFDREGEQYF.

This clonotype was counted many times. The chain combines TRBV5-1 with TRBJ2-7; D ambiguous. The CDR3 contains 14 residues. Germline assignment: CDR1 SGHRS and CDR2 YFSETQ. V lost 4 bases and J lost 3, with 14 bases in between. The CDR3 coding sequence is TGCGCCAGCAGCATCCGAGATGGGATCTACGAGCAGTACTTC. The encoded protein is CASSIRDGIYEQYF.

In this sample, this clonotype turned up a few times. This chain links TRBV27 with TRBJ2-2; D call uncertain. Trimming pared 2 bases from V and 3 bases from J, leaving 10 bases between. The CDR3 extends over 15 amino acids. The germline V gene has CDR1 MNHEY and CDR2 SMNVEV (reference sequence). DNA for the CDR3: TGTGCCAGCAGTTTAACAAACGGTTACACCGGGGAGCTGTTTTTT. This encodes CASSLTNGYTGELFF.

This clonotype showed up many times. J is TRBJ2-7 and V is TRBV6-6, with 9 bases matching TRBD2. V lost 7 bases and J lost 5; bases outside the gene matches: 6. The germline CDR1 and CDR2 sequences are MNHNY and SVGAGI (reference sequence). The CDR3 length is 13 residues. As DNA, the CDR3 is TGTGCCAGCACCAATAGCGGGGGAGACGAGCAGTACTTC. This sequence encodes CASTNSGGDEQYF.

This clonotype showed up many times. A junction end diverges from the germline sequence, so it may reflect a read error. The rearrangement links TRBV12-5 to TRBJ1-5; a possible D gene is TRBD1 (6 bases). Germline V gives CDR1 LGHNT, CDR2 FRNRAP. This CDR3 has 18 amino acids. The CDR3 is CASGLDSQIGVSNQPQHF. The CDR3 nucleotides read TGTGCTAGTGGCTTGGACAGCCAAATCGGGGTTAGCAATCAGCCCCAGCATTTT.